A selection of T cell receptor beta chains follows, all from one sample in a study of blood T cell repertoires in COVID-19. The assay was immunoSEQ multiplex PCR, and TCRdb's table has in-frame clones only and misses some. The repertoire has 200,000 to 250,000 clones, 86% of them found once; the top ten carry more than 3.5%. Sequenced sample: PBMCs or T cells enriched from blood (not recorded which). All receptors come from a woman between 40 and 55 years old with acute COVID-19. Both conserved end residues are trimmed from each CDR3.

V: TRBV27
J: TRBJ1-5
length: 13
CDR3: ASSLKTGVGQPQH

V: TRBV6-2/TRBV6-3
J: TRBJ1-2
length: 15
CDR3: ASSYSGGPSWNYGYT

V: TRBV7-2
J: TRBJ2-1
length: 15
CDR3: ASSFRQLAGGRDEQF

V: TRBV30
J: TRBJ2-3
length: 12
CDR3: AWSRDRARDTQY

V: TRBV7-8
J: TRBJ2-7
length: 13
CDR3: ASSPRGTSVYEQY

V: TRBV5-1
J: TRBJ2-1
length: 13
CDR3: ASSLEGVFYNEQF

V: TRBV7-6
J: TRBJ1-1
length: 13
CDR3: ASSSPTDMNTEAF

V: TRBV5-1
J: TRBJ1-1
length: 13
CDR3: ASSLVPGMNTEAF

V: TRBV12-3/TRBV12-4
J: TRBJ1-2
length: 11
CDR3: ASSLRRSYGYT

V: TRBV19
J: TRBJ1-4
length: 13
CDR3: ASSGLYFAAEKLF

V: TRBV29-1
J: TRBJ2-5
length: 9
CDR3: SAGTSETQY

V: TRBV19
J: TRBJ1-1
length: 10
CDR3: ASSPQNTEAF

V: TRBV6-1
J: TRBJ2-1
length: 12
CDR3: ASSEGGFSNEQF

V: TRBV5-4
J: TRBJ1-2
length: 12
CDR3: ASSRGLGEYGYT

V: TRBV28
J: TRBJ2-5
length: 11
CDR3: ASTPGGEETQY

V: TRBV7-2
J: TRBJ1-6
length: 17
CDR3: ASSLVSDRESSYNSPLH

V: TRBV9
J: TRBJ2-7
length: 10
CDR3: ASSGRAGEQY

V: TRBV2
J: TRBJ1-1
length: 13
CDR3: ASSDVRNGGTEAF

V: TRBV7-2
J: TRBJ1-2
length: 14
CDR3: ASSLARLGGYYGYT

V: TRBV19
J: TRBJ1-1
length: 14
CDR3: ASSIGGGTPNTEAF

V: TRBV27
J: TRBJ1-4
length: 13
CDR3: ASSFLGQGGEKLF

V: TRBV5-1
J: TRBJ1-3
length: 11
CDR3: ASSGASGNTIY

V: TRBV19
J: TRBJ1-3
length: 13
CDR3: ASSIGRGSGNTIY

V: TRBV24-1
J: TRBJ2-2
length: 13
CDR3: ATSDRPGVTGELF

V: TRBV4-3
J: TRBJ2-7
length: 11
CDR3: ASSQELFYEQY

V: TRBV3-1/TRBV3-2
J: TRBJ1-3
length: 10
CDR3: ASSRVRNTIY

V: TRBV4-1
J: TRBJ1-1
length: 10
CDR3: ASSQQGRSTF

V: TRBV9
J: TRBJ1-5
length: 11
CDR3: ASSIGSNQPQH

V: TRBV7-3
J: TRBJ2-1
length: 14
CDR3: ASSLRGQGLYNEQF

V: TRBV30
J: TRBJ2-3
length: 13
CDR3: AWVRGSGVGDTQY

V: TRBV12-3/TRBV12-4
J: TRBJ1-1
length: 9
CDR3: ASSLASEAF

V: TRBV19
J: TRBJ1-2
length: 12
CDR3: ASSIGTDYYGYT

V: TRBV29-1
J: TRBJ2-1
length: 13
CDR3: SVEGGLDSYNEQF

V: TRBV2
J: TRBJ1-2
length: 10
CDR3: ASSESFYGYT

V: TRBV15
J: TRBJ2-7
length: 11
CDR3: ATSFTAPSEQY

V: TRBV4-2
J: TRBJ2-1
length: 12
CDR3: ASSQTASYNEQF

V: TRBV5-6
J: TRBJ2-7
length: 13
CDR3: ASSLRGLTNYEQY

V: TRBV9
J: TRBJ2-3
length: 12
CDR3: ASSVGDRGNTQY

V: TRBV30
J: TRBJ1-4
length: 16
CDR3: AWSSGQGRGTFNEKLF

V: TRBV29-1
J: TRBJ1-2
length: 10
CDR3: SVAGGDYGYT

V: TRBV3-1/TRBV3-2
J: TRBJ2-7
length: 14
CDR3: ASSQKWTSGGYEQY